This TCR beta chain was captured by sequencing in a study of T cell repertoires in ileal Crohn's disease. Across the study: About half received postoperative treatment, some ten with thiopurines and 15 to 20 anti-TNF.

Lamina propria lymphocytes from surgical specimens were isolated on a density gradient before sorting. The protocol was immunoSEQ multiplex PCR, while the TCRdb copy is restricted to in-frame clones and leaves out a portion. The sample yields 2,000 or so clones, 74% seen once. Specimen: CD8+ T cells from ileum. This sequence was found in an adult with Crohn's disease. Some clones in this sample may be carry-over from other donors' samples.

CDR3 amino acids: CASSSGTGELGQPQHF. DNA of the CDR3: TGTGCCAGCAGTTCGGGGACAGGGGAGTTAGGTCAGCCCCAGCATTTT. This sequence joins TRBV28 and TRBJ1-5, with 10 bases matching TRBD1. Trimming removed 4 bases from V and 6 bases from J; junction bases left unmatched: 9. The CDR3 has 16 amino acids. CDR1 is MDHEN and CDR2 is SYDVKM in the germline V gene.